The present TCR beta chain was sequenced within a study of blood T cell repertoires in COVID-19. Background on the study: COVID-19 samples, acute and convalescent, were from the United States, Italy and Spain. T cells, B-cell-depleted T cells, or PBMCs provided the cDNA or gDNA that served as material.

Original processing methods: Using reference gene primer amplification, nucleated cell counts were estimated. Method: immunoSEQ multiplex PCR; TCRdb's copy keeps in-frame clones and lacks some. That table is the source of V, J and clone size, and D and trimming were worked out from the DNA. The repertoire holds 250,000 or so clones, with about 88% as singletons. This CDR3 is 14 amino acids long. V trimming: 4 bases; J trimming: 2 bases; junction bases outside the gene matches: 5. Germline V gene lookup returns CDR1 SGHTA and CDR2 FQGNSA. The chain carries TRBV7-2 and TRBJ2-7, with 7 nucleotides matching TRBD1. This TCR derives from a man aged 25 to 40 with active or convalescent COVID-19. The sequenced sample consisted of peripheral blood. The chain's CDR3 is CASSSGTATYEQYF. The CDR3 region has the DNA TGTGCCAGCAGCTCTGGGACAGCTACCTACGAGCAGTACTTC.